The 16 T cell receptor beta chains below were found in one sample sequenced in a study of cytomegalovirus exposure and HLA in healthy donors (dated by TCRdb to 2015 to 2018). Receptor libraries were prepared by the immunoSEQ multiplex PCR assay. The immuneACCESS repertoire file appears here via TCRdb, limited to in-frame rearrangements. These files lack a portion of the clones; in checked studies, under half of the deficit traces to unresolved V genes, and the cause of the others is not known. Recorded for this sample are about 220,000 clones; approximately 90% of them occurred a single time. The ten largest clones represent more than 1% of the sample. The sequencing input was PBMCs. These receptors originate from a woman aged 18-30 years in good health and CMV-seronegative.

V is TRBV30 and J is TRBJ1-2, with 10 positions matching TRBD1. J was trimmed by 8 bases and V by 3 bases; bases with no gene match: 6. The CDR3 runs to 13 residues. Germline V gives CDR1 GTSNPN, CDR2 SVGIG (reference sequence). CDR3 loop: CAWSRQGARGYTF. The CDR3 DNA is TGTGCCTGGAGCAGACAGGGGGCGCGAGGCTACACCTTC. Full variable domain (rest looked up from reference TRBV30 and TRBJ1-2): SQTIHQWPATLVQPVGSPLSLECTVEGTSNPNLYWYRQAAGRGLQLLFYSVGIGQISSEVPQNLSASRPQDRQFILSSKKLLLSDSGFYLCAWSRQGARGYTFGSGTRLTVV.

The chain joins TRBV10-2 to TRBJ2-7; tentative D call: TRBD2 (6 bases). V dropped 7 bases and J dropped 4 bases, with 11 bases sitting between them. CDR3 size: 12 residues. Germline assignment: CDR1 WSHSY and CDR2 SAAADI. CDR3 bases: TGCGCCAGCACCCCGGGGGTATACGAGCAGTACTTC. It codes for CASTPGVYEQYF.

This sequence joins TRBV29-1 and TRBJ1-5; no reliable D call. V was pared by 5 bases and J by 3 bases, with 11 bases between. From germline, CDR1 is SQVTM and CDR2 ANQGSEA. The CDR3 loop spans 13 amino acids. CDR3: CSVKTEYNQPQHF. In DNA form, the CDR3 reads TGCAGCGTTAAGACTGAGTACAATCAGCCCCAGCATTTT.

The chain uses TRBV5-4 and TRBJ2-5, with 7 positions matching TRBD2. This CDR3 region has 15 residues. Germline V gene lookup returns CDR1 SGHNT and CDR2 YYREEE (reference sequence). Trimming removed 4 bases from V and 1 base from J; junction bases left unmatched: 7. In DNA, the CDR3 is TGTGCCAGCAGCGTTGCCGGGACTACCCAAGAGACCCAGTACTTC. Its protein is CASSVAGTTQETQYF.

The chain is built from TRBV19 and TRBJ1-5; D perhaps matches TRBD1 (6 bases). This CDR3 is built from 14 residues. CDR1 LNHDA and CDR2 SQIVND come from the germline V gene (reference sequence). V dropped 4 bases and J dropped 7 bases, with 14 bases sitting between them. The DNA for the CDR3 is TGTGCCAGTAGTAGGGGGCAGGGAAAGCAGCCCCAGCATTTT. Its protein product is CASSRGQGKQPQHF.

This clone was observed once. The V call is TRBV10-2, the J call TRBJ2-7, with 8 bases fitting TRBD2. CDR3 length: 14 residues. V trimming: 6 bases; J trimming: 2 bases; junction bases outside the gene matches: 6. CDR1 is WSHSY, CDR2 SAAADI, per germline. The CDR3 loop is CASRETGLAYEQYF. The CDR3 coding sequence is TGCGCCAGCAGGGAAACGGGACTAGCCTACGAGCAGTACTTC.

The sample holds one count of this clone. The chain uses TRBV5-8 and TRBJ1-1; D is perhaps TRBD1 (6 bases). Germline CDR1 is SGHTS and CDR2 is YDEGEE. V was clipped by 3 bases and J by 8 bases, with 14 bases between them. The CDR3 is made up of 13 amino acids. CDR3 coding DNA: TGTGCCAGCAGCTCACCGTTAACAGGGGAAGCTTTCTTT. This codes for CASSSPLTGEAFF.

The chain recombines TRBV2 with TRBJ1-5, with 7 bases that match TRBD1. Trimming took 3 bases from V and 11 from J; bases not matched to a gene: 25. The CDR3 length is 19 residues. Germline V gene lookup returns CDR1 SNHLY and CDR2 FYNNEI. CDR3 residues: CASSETILRTGGGIRTQHF. The CDR3 DNA reads as TGTGCCAGCAGTGAGACTATCCTCCGGACAGGCGGCGGGATTAGGACCCAGCATTTT.

This clone has a handful of counts. The CDR3 is CASSFSRVQAQPQHF. The DNA for the CDR3 is TGTGCCAGCAGTTTCTCCAGGGTACAGGCGCAGCCCCAGCATTTT. The chain carries TRBV6-5 and TRBJ1-5; D may be TRBD1 (5 bases). Germline V lookup: CDR1 MNHEY, CDR2 SVGAGI. V was clipped by 4 bases and J by 7 bases, with 17 bases between them. The CDR3 contains 15 residues.

This sequence joins TRBV5-6 and TRBJ2-2, with unresolved D. This CDR3 is 14 amino acids long. V gave up 0 bases and J gave up 4 bases, with 7 bases separating them. Germline V lookup: CDR1 SGHDT, CDR2 YYEEEE. The CDR3 loop is CASSLGRFTGELFF. DNA for the CDR3: TGTGCCAGCAGCTTGGGGAGATTCACCGGGGAGCTGTTTTTT.

This chain links TRBV5-8 with TRBJ1-5, with a possible D match to TRBD1 (6 bases). Germline V gene lookup returns CDR1 SGHTS and CDR2 YDEGEE. V was cut by 0 bases and J by 2 bases, with 12 bases left in between. The CDR3 is made up of 16 amino acids. CDR3 DNA: TGTGCCAGCAGCTTGGGGGGGCCAGGGGGCAATCAGCCCCAGCATTTT. Its protein product is CASSLGGPGGNQPQHF.

This clone has only a few counts. V and J are TRBV9 and TRBJ2-2; 8 bases are shared with TRBD1. CDR1 and CDR2 (germline): SGDLS, YYNGEE. Trimming cost V 4 bases and J 7 bases; bases outside gene matches: 9. The CDR3 is made up of 15 amino acids. The CDR3 DNA reads as TGTGCCAGCAGCCTGGACAGGGCGGCGGGCGGGGAGCTGTTTTTT. Its protein is CASSLDRAAGGELFF.

V usage is TRBV7-9 and J usage is TRBJ1-6; 7 positions agree with TRBD1. The V and J ends lost 4 bases and 8 bases, in that order; junction bases with no gene match: 2. Germline lookup yields CDR1 SEHNR and CDR2 FQNEAQ (reference sequence). There are 13 residues in the CDR3. Here the CDR3 DNA reads TGTGCCAGCAGCTCCACAGGGGATTCACCCCTCCACTTT. This sequence encodes CASSSTGDSPLHF.

The chain combines TRBV28 with TRBJ1-4; 8 bases map to TRBD1. V shed 6 bases and J 8 bases; nucleotides not matched to a gene: 11. The germline gives CDR1 MDHEN, CDR2 SYDVKM. The length of the CDR3 is 15 residues. The CDR3 DNA sequence: TGTGCCAGCAGAAGAACAGGGGGGGTGCGGGAAAAACTGTTTTTT. Its translation is CASRRTGGVREKLFF. The variable domain in full, with the rest retrieved from reference TRBV28 and TRBJ1-4, is DVKVTQSSRYLVKRTGEKVFLECVQDMDHENMFWYRQDPGLGLRLIYFSYDVKMKEKGDIPEGYSVSREKKERFSLILESASTNQTSMYLCASRRTGGVREKLFFGSGTQLSVL.

This chain connects TRBV27 to TRBJ2-7; perhaps TRBD1 as D (5 bases). Germline V CDR1 and CDR2: MNHEY, SMNVEV (reference sequence). V lost 2 bases and J lost 0, with 8 bases in between. This CDR3 comprises 14 residues. The CDR3 reads CASSLATGSYEQYF. The CDR3 coding sequence is TGTGCCAGCAGTTTAGCCACAGGCTCCTACGAGCAGTACTTC.

The chain links TRBV7-3 to TRBJ2-1, with 9 bases that match TRBD2. CDR1 is SGHTA and CDR2 is FQGTGA in the germline V gene. CDR3 length equals 16 residues. Trimming at V came to 1 base and at J to 7 bases, leaving 8 bases not matched to a gene. The CDR3 DNA sequence: TGTGCCAGCAGCTTAAGATGGCGGGAGGGACGGAATGAGCAGTTCTTC. It codes for CASSLRWREGRNEQFF.